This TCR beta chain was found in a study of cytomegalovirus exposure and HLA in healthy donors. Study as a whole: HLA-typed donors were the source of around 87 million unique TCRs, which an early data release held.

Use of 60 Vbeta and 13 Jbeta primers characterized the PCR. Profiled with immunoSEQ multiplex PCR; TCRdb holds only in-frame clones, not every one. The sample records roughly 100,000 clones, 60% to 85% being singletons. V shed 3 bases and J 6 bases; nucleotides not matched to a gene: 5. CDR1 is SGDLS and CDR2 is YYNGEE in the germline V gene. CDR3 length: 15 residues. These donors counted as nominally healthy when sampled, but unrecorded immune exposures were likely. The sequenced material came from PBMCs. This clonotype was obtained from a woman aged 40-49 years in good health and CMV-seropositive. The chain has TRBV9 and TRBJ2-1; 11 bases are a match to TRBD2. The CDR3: CASSAQTSGGNEQFF. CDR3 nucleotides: TGTGCCAGCAGCGCACAAACTAGCGGGGGCAATGAGCAGTTCTTC.